This T cell receptor beta chain was identified during a study of blood T cells in healthy people across ages. Each donor had approximately 10 milliliters of peripheral blood drawn. Total RNA extraction produced at least 5.5 micrograms (per sample) for the study. Findings and limits, study-wide: Strong correlation was found linking TCR beta diversity to naive T cell percentage.

Sample-barcoded 5' priming and a J-beta primer mix drove a second PCR of roughly 6 to 12 cycles. Each CDR3 protein gets one entry after TCRdb re-called the 5' RACE reads with MiXCR. There are 630,000 or so distinct CDR3 sequences in the sample; 32% occur only once, and less than 20% lies in the top ten. This clonotype was counted ten times or more. The target antigen is unknown. Trimming removed 2 bases at V and 6 bases at J, with 8 bases between. The CDR3 spans 13 residues. The sequenced sample consisted of blood. This clonotype was obtained from a woman of 80 years or more in good health. The V and J genes are TRBV12-3 or TRBV12-4 and TRBJ2-1; D call uncertain. The CDR3 loop is CASSLRQVNEQFF. The CDR3 DNA reads as TGTGCCAGCAGTTTAAGGCAGGTCAATGAGCAGTTCTTC.